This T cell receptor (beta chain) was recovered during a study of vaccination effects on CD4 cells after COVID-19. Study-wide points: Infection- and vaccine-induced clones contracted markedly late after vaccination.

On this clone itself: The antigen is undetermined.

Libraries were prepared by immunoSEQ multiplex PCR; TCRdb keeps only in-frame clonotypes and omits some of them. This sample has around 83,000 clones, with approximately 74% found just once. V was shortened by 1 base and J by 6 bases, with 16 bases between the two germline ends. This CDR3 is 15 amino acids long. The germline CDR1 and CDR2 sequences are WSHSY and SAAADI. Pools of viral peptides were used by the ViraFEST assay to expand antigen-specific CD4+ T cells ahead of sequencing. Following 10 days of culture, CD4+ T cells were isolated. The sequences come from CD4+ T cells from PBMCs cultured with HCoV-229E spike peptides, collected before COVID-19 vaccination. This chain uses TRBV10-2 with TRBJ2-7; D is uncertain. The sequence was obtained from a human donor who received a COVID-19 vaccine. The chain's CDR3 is CASSEWPERTPEQYV. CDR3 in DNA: TGCGCCAGCAGTGAGTGGCCAGAGAGAACCCCCGAGCAGTACGTC.